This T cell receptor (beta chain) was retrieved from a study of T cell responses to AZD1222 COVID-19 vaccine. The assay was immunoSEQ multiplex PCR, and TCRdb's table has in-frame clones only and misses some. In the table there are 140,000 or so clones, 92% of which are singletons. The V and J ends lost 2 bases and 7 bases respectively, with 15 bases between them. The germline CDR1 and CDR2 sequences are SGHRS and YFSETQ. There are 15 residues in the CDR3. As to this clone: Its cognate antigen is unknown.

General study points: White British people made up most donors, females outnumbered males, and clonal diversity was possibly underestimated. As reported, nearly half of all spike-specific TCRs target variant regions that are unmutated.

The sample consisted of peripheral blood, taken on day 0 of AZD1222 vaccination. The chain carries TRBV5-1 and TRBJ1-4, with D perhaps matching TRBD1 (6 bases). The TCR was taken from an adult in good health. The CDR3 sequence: CASSLLQGVGEKLFF. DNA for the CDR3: TGCGCCAGCAGCTTATTACAGGGAGTGGGTGAAAAACTGTTTTTT.